The 24 T cell receptor beta chains below all came from one sample that was sequenced in a study of blood T cell repertoires in COVID-19. Here immunoSEQ multiplex PCR was the method, and the copy in TCRdb shows in-frame clones only, minus some. The sample carries 150,000 to 200,000 clones, less than 90% recorded once. Sequencing input: PBMCs or T cells enriched from blood (not recorded which). These receptors were obtained from a woman in her twenties or thirties who had been exposed to COVID-19.

The chain employs TRBV9 and TRBJ2-3, with TRBD2 matching over 9 bases. The CDR3 has 16 residues. The V and J ends lost 4 bases and 5 bases, in that order; junction bases with no gene match: 11. Germline V gene data show CDR1 as SGDLS and CDR2 as YYNGEE. CDR3 amino acids: CASSRNSGGPVDTQYF. The DNA for the CDR3 is TGTGCCAGCAGCAGGAACAGCGGGGGGCCGGTAGATACGCAGTATTTT.

This chain links TRBV6-5 with TRBJ2-2, with TRBD1 matching 11 bases. The CDR3 totals 15 residues. V dropped 7 bases and J dropped 2; count of bases not matched to a gene: 3. Per the germline V gene, CDR1 is MNHEY and CDR2 is SVGAGI. CDR3 protein: CASTGQGANTGELFF. The DNA for the CDR3 is TGTGCCAGCACCGGACAGGGGGCCAACACCGGGGAGCTGTTTTTT.

Only one count was recorded for this clone. The chain is built from TRBV2 and TRBJ2-4, with 11 bases fitting TRBD1. Germline V gene lookup returns CDR1 SNHLY and CDR2 FYNNEI. The CDR3 runs to 19 residues. After removal of 6 bases from V and 3 bases from J, the junction contained 16 bases not matched to a gene. The CDR3 sequence: CASRDGQGAPFDGKNIQYF. The DNA of the CDR3 is TGTGCCAGCAGAGATGGACAGGGGGCGCCTTTCGACGGCAAAAACATTCAGTACTTC.

The chain uses TRBV3-1 (or the pseudogene TRBV3-2) and TRBJ2-2, with D tentatively TRBD2 (7 bases). This CDR3 comprises 14 residues. Germline V lookup: CDR1 LGHDT, CDR2 YNNKEL (reference sequence). The V gene lost 3 bases and the J gene lost 6 bases, with 11 bases spanning the gap. CDR3 nucleotides: TGTGCCAGCAGCCAGGAGGGGGGGCCCGGGGAGCTGTTTTTT. It encodes CASSQEGGPGELFF.

The CDR3 DNA sequence: TGTGCCAGCAGCTTCCTGGGACAGCGGGTGAACACTGAAGCTTTCTTT. Its protein is CASSFLGQRVNTEAFF. This rearrangement joins TRBV7-9 to TRBJ1-1; TRBD1 matches at 7 bases. This CDR3 spans 16 amino acids. With 3 bases clipped from V and 0 bases from J, the junction kept 7 bases outside the gene matches. CDR1 and CDR2 from the germline V gene are SEHNR and FQNEAQ (reference sequence).

CDR3: CASSPADTGELFF. The CDR3 region has the DNA TGTGCCAGTAGTCCGGCGGACACCGGGGAGCTGTTTTTT. This chain uses TRBV19 with TRBJ2-2; the D is unclear. Germline CDR1 reads LNHDA; CDR2 reads SQIVND (reference sequence). V gave up 5 bases and J gave up 3 bases, with 7 bases separating them. CDR3 length: 13 residues.

The chain combines TRBV6-5 with TRBJ1-1; perhaps TRBD1 as D (6 bases). V gave up 6 bases and J gave up 4 bases, with 12 bases separating them. The CDR3 consists of 13 residues. Germline V gene sequence: CDR1 MNHEY, CDR2 SVGAGI. The CDR3 DNA sequence: TGTGCCAGCAGACAGGGAATGGGCACTGAAGCTTTCTTT. This translates into CASRQGMGTEAFF.

The chain has TRBV30 and TRBJ1-1; a weak D match, TRBD1 (5 bases). Deletions cut 3 bases from V and 8 bases from J, with 13 bases between. CDR3 size: 12 residues. CDR1 is GTSNPN and CDR2 is SVGIG in the germline V gene (reference sequence). In nucleotides, the CDR3 is TGTGCCTGGAGGGGGGGACCGAAAGAAGCTTTCTTT. The encoded protein is CAWRGGPKEAFF.

The chain has TRBV19 and TRBJ2-5; possibly TRBD2 for D (5 bases). Germline-derived CDR1 and CDR2 are LNHDA and SQIVND (reference sequence). The CDR3 is 13 residues long. The V and J ends lost 6 bases and 2 bases respectively, with 10 bases between them. CDR3 DNA sequence: TGTGCCAGTAGCCGTCCGGGGCAAGAGACCCAGTACTTC. Its translation: CASSRPGQETQYF. The full variable domain, rest sourced from reference TRBV19 and TRBJ2-5, is DGGITQSPKYLFRKEGQNVTLSCEQNLNHDAMYWYRQDPGQGLRLIYYSQIVNDFQKGDIAEGYSVSREKKESFPLTVTSAQKNPTAFYLCASSRPGQETQYFGPGTRLLVL.

This chain connects TRBV5-1 to TRBJ1-1; D ambiguous. Trimming left V 0 bases short and J 4 bases short, with 4 bases between. This CDR3 is 12 amino acids long. In germline, CDR1 is SGHRS, CDR2 YFSETQ. Written as DNA, the CDR3 is TGCGCCAGCAGCTTGGGGAGCACTGAAGCTTTCTTT. It encodes CASSLGSTEAFF.

This clone has only a few counts. The chain has TRBV27 and TRBJ2-7, with 8 bases lining up with TRBD2. V shed 8 bases and J 7 bases; nucleotides not matched to a gene: 13. CDR3 size: 14 residues. Looked up from germline, CDR1 is MNHEY and CDR2 is SMNVEV (reference sequence). CDR3 in amino acids: CASSFGGGPWEQYF. The CDR3 DNA is TGTGCCAGCTCCTTCGGCGGGGGGCCGTGGGAGCAGTACTTC.

The V call is TRBV7-3, the J call TRBJ1-2; 8 bases map to TRBD1. The CDR3 runs 14 residues. J lost 4 bases, V lost 5 bases, and 6 bases had no gene match. In germline, CDR1 is SGHTA, CDR2 FQGTGA. CDR3 loop: CASSATTGGYGYTF. For the CDR3, the DNA is TGTGCCAGCAGCGCCACTACAGGGGGCTATGGCTACACCTTC.

The chain combines TRBV3-1 (or the pseudogene TRBV3-2) with TRBJ2-2, with TRBD2 matching over 8 bases. J gave up 7 bases and V 1 base, and 11 bases lay outside the gene matches. CDR1 is LGHDT and CDR2 is YNNKEL in the germline V gene (reference sequence). The length of the CDR3 is 17 residues. The CDR3 is CASSQGSGAPKSGELFF. The CDR3 DNA reads TGTGCCAGCAGCCAAGGTAGCGGGGCTCCGAAAAGCGGGGAGCTGTTTTTT.

V gene TRBV13 combines with J gene TRBJ1-1; weak D call: TRBD1 (6 bases). The germline V and J ends were trimmed by 4 bases and 5 bases, with 17 bases remaining between them. This CDR3 spans 15 amino acids. Per the germline V gene, CDR1 is PRHDT and CDR2 is FYEKMQ (reference sequence). Here the CDR3 reads CASSSYRVRETEAFF. The CDR3 DNA sequence: TGTGCCAGCAGCTCTTACAGGGTGAGAGAGACTGAAGCTTTCTTT. Complete variable domain (other parts from reference TRBV13 and TRBJ1-1): AAGVIQSPRHLIKEKRETATLKCYPIPRHDTVYWYQQGPGQDPQFLISFYEKMQSDKGSIPDRFSAQQFSDYHSELNMSSLELGDSALYFCASSSYRVRETEAFFGQGTRLTVV.

This chain joins TRBV6-2 or TRBV6-3 and TRBJ2-2, with D unresolved. The CDR3 totals 12 residues. Per the germline V gene, CDR1 is MNHEY and CDR2 is SVGEGT. Trimming took 4 bases from V and 5 from J, leaving 5 bases between them. CDR3 protein: CASSSSTGELFF. For the CDR3, the DNA is TGTGCCAGCAGTTCGAGTACCGGGGAGCTGTTTTTT.

J is TRBJ1-1 and V is TRBV2; 9 nucleotides match TRBD1. The V segment lost 6 bases and the J segment 4 bases; nucleotides outside the gene matches: 3. The CDR3 is made up of 13 amino acids. The germline V gene encodes CDR1 SNHLY and CDR2 FYNNEI. The CDR3 nucleotides are TGTGCCAGCAGCCCGACAGGGGGCACTGAAGCTTTCTTT. Amino acid sequence: CASSPTGGTEAFF. Based on the CDR3 plus reference TRBV2 and TRBJ1-1, the full variable domain is EPEVTQTPSHQVTQMGQEVILRCVPISNHLYFYWYRQILGQKVEFLVSFYNNEISEKSEIFDDQFSVERPDGSNFTLKIRSTKLEDSAMYFCASSPTGGTEAFFGQGTRLTVV.

The rearrangement joins TRBV19 to TRBJ1-5, with 9 bases aligning to TRBD1. V shed 5 bases, J shed 5 bases, and the junction held 4 bases outside the gene matches. Germline CDR1 reads LNHDA; CDR2 reads SQIVND (reference sequence). The CDR3 is 14 amino acids. As DNA, the CDR3 is TGTGCCAGTAGTCCGGGACAGGGACATCAGCCCCAGCATTTT. Protein sequence: CASSPGQGHQPQHF.

The rearrangement links TRBV2 to TRBJ2-7; 10 bases are a match to TRBD1. The CDR3 extends over 13 amino acids. Germline V gives CDR1 SNHLY, CDR2 FYNNEI. With 6 bases clipped from V and 9 bases from J, the junction kept 8 bases outside the gene matches. The CDR3 loop reads CASSLDRGRRQYF. CDR3 in DNA: TGTGCCAGCAGCCTCGACAGGGGGCGAAGGCAGTACTTC.

The chain couples TRBV10-2 to TRBJ2-1; TRBD2 matches at 9 bases. Per the germline V gene, CDR1 is WSHSY and CDR2 is SAAADI. V was clipped by 4 bases and J by 8 bases; unmatched bases: 9. The CDR3 extends over 15 amino acids. Written as DNA, the CDR3 is TGCGCCAGCAGTGTTCCAGCGGGGGGCAAGTATGAGCAGTTCTTC. It yields the protein CASSVPAGGKYEQFF.

The CDR3 DNA is TGTGCCAGCAGCTTGGGCAGGGGAAACTCTGGAAACACCATATATTTT. This translates into CASSLGRGNSGNTIYF. V and J are TRBV5-4 and TRBJ1-3; the D gene is possibly TRBD1 (6 bases). The CDR3 runs 16 residues. The germline V gene encodes CDR1 SGHNT and CDR2 YYREEE (reference sequence). V was shortened by 0 bases and J by 0 bases, with 10 bases between the two germline ends.

The chain carries TRBV5-1 and TRBJ1-1, with a possible D match to TRBD1 (5 bases). Deletions cut 1 base from V and 1 base from J, with 11 bases between. The CDR3 is 15 amino acids. Germline lookup yields CDR1 SGHRS and CDR2 YFSETQ. This chain's CDR3 is CASSLNQGPNTEAFF. The CDR3 nucleotides are TGCGCCAGCAGCTTGAACCAGGGCCCGAACACTGAAGCTTTCTTT.

This chain connects TRBV5-1 to TRBJ1-2; 10 positions agree with TRBD1. CDR3 length: 13 amino acids. V lost 3 bases to trimming and J lost 6 bases; unmatched junction nucleotides: 2. CDR1 and CDR2 from the germline V gene are SGHRS and YFSETQ. This chain's CDR3 is CASSWTGGDGYTF. The CDR3 DNA sequence: TGCGCCAGCAGCTGGACAGGGGGAGATGGCTACACCTTC. The whole variable domain, filled in from reference TRBV5-1 and TRBJ1-2, reads KAGVTQTPRYLIKTRGQQVTLSCSPISGHRSVSWYQQTPGQGLQFLFEYFSETQRNKGNFPGRFSGRQFSNSRSEMNVSTLELGDSALYLCASSWTGGDGYTFGSGTRLTVV.

The chain uses TRBV11-2 and TRBJ1-1; no definite D call. Germline-derived CDR1 and CDR2 are SGHAT and FQNNGV. This CDR3 comprises 15 residues. Trimming took 1 base from V and 2 from J, leaving 11 bases between them. The CDR3 DNA reads TGTGCCAGCAGCTTAGTTGGGAGTGGAAACACTGAAGCTTTCTTT. It encodes CASSLVGSGNTEAFF.

The chain couples TRBV11-2 to TRBJ2-7; 8 bases align to TRBD1. The V and J ends lost 6 bases and 2 bases, in that order; junction bases with no gene match: 6. The CDR3 contains 14 residues. CDR1 SGHAT and CDR2 FQNNGV come from the germline V gene. This chain's CDR3 is CASSMDRATYEQYF. The CDR3, as DNA: TGTGCCAGCAGTATGGACAGGGCGACCTACGAGCAGTACTTC.